The 13 T cell receptor beta chains given below trace back to one sample, sequenced in a study of sequential checkpoint blockade in melanoma. Treatment of the sample: randomized to nivolumab then ipilimumab (arm A) or the reverse (arm B). Produced via immunoSEQ multiplex PCR; TCRdb's table is partial and in-frame only. The sample includes tens of thousands of clones, roughly a third seen only once; the top ten take 1.6%. The source was tumor tissue (inferred from file names), collected from a patient given nivolumab and ipilimumab in sequence. The receptor source for this set is a human donor with melanoma.

The chain joins TRBV28 to TRBJ2-1; 10 bases agree with TRBD2. V shed 3 bases, J shed 10 bases, and the junction held 12 bases outside the gene matches. This CDR3 region has 16 residues. In germline, CDR1 is MDHEN, CDR2 SYDVKM. The CDR3 coding sequence is TGTGCCAGCAGTTTGGTGGTAGCGGGGGGCCCATGGGAGCAGTTCTTC. Its translation: CASSLVVAGGPWEQFF.

The chain combines TRBV19 with TRBJ2-7, with 13 bases matching TRBD2. V lost 5 bases and J lost 3; bases outside the gene matches: 4. This CDR3 region has 15 residues. Germline values: CDR1 LNHDA, CDR2 SQIVND (reference sequence). CDR3 bases: TGTGCCAGTAGTCAGACTAGCGGGGGGTACTACGAGCAGTACTTC. It codes for CASSQTSGGYYEQYF. The full variable domain, its missing parts supplied by reference TRBV19 and TRBJ2-7, is DGGITQSPKYLFRKEGQNVTLSCEQNLNHDAMYWYRQDPGQGLRLIYYSQIVNDFQKGDIAEGYSVSREKKESFPLTVTSAQKNPTAFYLCASSQTSGGYYEQYFGPGTRLTVT.

This clone was seen more than once but under ten times. The rearrangement links TRBV11-3 to TRBJ2-6; D is ambiguous. Between the trimmed V and J ends, which lost 5 bases and 0 bases, there was a span of 5 bases. Germline V lookup: CDR1 SGHNT, CDR2 YENEEA. CDR3 size: 14 residues. DNA for the CDR3: TGTGCCAGCAGCCCCAGCTCTGGGGCCAACGTCCTGACTTTC. It specifies CASSPSSGANVLTF.

About this clone itself: Sequence at one end of the junction differs from germline and may be a read error. CDR3 sequence: CASSEAEAPYNEQFF. CDR3 bases: TGTGCCAGCAGTGAGGCCGAGGCCCCCTACAATGAGCAGTTCTTC. J is TRBJ2-1 and V is TRBV10-3; D is unresolved. Germline-derived CDR1 and CDR2 are ENHRY and SYGVKD. This CDR3 comprises 15 residues.

This clone has more than one count but fewer than ten. The J gene is TRBJ1-5, the V gene TRBV6-8; D perhaps matches TRBD1 (5 bases). Trimming stripped 6 bases from V and 7 bases from J, with 16 bases between. The germline CDR1 and CDR2 sequences are MNHGY and SAAAGT. The CDR3 is 14 amino acids. CDR3 sequence: CASRRHGAGQPQHF. The CDR3, as DNA: TGTGCCAGCAGACGCCACGGGGCAGGACAGCCCCAGCATTTT.

This clone has just a few counts. This rearrangement joins TRBV9 to TRBJ2-1, with 8 bases identical to TRBD2. Germline trimming cut 5 bases from V and 0 bases from J; bases unmatched to any gene: 1. The CDR3 runs 14 residues. Looked up from germline, CDR1 is SGDLS and CDR2 is YYNGEE. The CDR3 DNA reads as TGTGCCAGCAGTAGCGGGATCTCCTACAATGAGCAGTTCTTC. Translated, it gives CASSSGISYNEQFF. The full variable domain, with the rest looked up from reference TRBV9 and TRBJ2-1, is DSGVTQTPKHLITATGQRVTLRCSPRSGDLSVYWYQQSLDQGLQFLIQYYNGEERAKGNILERFSAQQFPDLHSELNLSSLELGDSALYFCASSSGISYNEQFFGPGTRLTVL.

The chain's CDR3 is CASSPDRTYMRGRRSTEAFF. CDR3 nucleotide sequence: TGTGCCAGCTCACCGGACCGAACGTATATGAGGGGTCGAAGGAGCACTGAAGCTTTCTTT. V gene TRBV18 combines with J gene TRBJ1-1, with D possibly matching TRBD1 (5 bases). V shed 3 bases and J shed 4 bases, with 30 bases lying between them. The V gene's germline CDR1 is KGHSH and CDR2 LQKENI. The CDR3 sequence is 20 residues long.

This clone came up a few times. The chain couples TRBV6-8 to TRBJ2-7; TRBD1 agrees at 8 bases. CDR1 and CDR2 from the germline V gene are MNHGY and SAAAGT. The CDR3 runs 15 residues. V lost 4 bases, J lost 1 base, and 6 bases stayed unmatched. CDR3 sequence (DNA): TGTGCCAGCAGTTTAGCGGACAGGGCGTCCTACGAGCAGTACTTC. Amino acids: CASSLADRASYEQYF.

In its sample, this clone was seen many times. The gene calls are TRBV7-6 and TRBJ2-1; no firm D call. From germline, CDR1 is SGHVS and CDR2 FNYEAQ. Trimming stripped 3 bases from V and 3 bases from J, with 12 bases between. The CDR3 runs to 15 residues. The CDR3 protein is CASSFSRPGYNEQFF. CDR3 nucleotides: TGTGCCAGCAGCTTCTCGAGGCCAGGCTACAATGAGCAGTTCTTC.

This clone was counted a few times. The chain combines TRBV11-3 with TRBJ2-4; D might be TRBD2 (6 bases). Germline V gene data show CDR1 as SGHNT and CDR2 as YENEEA. Trimming left V 5 bases short and J 1 base short, with 18 bases between. The CDR3 length is 17 residues. The CDR3, as DNA: TGTGCCAGCAGCCACTTTACCGAAGGGAGGGCCAAAAACATTCAGTACTTC. Protein sequence: CASSHFTEGRAKNIQYF.

This clone was detected many times. V usage is TRBV6-8 and J usage is TRBJ1-2; D remains ambiguous. The CDR3 spans 12 residues. Germline values: CDR1 MNHGY, CDR2 SAAAGT. Trimming took off 6 bases at V and 4 bases at J, with 9 bases between the two ends. CDR3 bases: TGTGCCAGCAGCACAGCTAGCTATGGCTACACCTTC. This translates into CASSTASYGYTF.

The J gene is TRBJ1-2, the V gene TRBV19; 8 bases are shared with TRBD1. The V and J ends lost 0 bases and 8 bases, in that order; junction bases with no gene match: 14. The CDR3 extends over 17 amino acids. Germline loops: CDR1 LNHDA, CDR2 SQIVND (reference sequence). The CDR3 DNA sequence: TGTGCCAGTAGTATAGATTGGACCGGACAGGGAACAGGGGGCTACACCTTC. Protein product: CASSIDWTGQGTGGYTF. The full variable domain, completed using reference TRBV19 and TRBJ1-2, is DGGITQSPKYLFRKEGQNVTLSCEQNLNHDAMYWYRQDPGQGLRLIYYSQIVNDFQKGDIAEGYSVSREKKESFPLTVTSAQKNPTAFYLCASSIDWTGQGTGGYTFGSGTRLTVV.

This chain links TRBV19 with TRBJ1-5; D is undetermined. Deletions cut 5 bases from V and 1 base from J, with 9 bases between. In germline, CDR1 is LNHDA, CDR2 SQIVND (reference sequence). This CDR3 has 14 residues. The CDR3 bases are TGTGCCAGTAGTGCCGCCCGAAGCAATCAGCCCCAGCATTTT. It encodes CASSAARSNQPQHF. The entire variable domain, with the rest obtained from reference TRBV19 and TRBJ1-5, is as follows: DGGITQSPKYLFRKEGQNVTLSCEQNLNHDAMYWYRQDPGQGLRLIYYSQIVNDFQKGDIAEGYSVSREKKESFPLTVTSAQKNPTAFYLCASSAARSNQPQHFGDGTRLSIL.